This TCR beta chain was sequenced for a study of blood T cell repertoires in COVID-19. Trimming cost V 3 bases and J 2 bases; bases outside gene matches: 6. From germline, CDR1 is LNHDA and CDR2 SQIVND (reference sequence). The CDR3 sequence is 15 residues long. The repertoire was sequenced with immunoSEQ multiplex PCR; TCRdb's copy has only in-frame clones and lacks some. The table shows 80,000 or so clones, with around three quarters occurring only once. What was sequenced was peripheral blood. The TCR originated in a woman aged 70 to 79 with acute or convalescent COVID-19. The gene calls are TRBV19 and TRBJ1-2; TRBD1 matches 7 bases. The DNA of the CDR3 is TGTGCCAGTAGTATCCCAGGACAGGCGAACTATGGCTACACCTTC. Its translation is CASSIPGQANYGYTF.